This is a list of T cell receptor beta chains from one sample in a study of Ad26.COV2.S vaccination and SARS-CoV-2 variants. The assay was immunoSEQ multiplex PCR, and TCRdb's table has in-frame clones only and misses some. The sample consists of about 320,000 clones, under 90% of them appearing once. Sequences were derived from peripheral blood, sampled in a trial of Ad26.COV2.S vaccine versus placebo. These receptors came from a person aged 18 to 65 who received the Ad26.COV2.S COVID-19 vaccine or a placebo. The CDR3 runs from the conserved cysteine through the conserved F or W. Each record gives: J gene, V gene, D gene, clone size, CDR3 protein, CDR3 DNA. The D gene is left open where the match is weak. The size of a clone is reported for some rows only, either as once, few or many, or as a class for expanded clones.

>TRBJ1-1|TRBV29-1|-|-
CSVEGQRNTEAFF
TGCAGCGTTGAGGGCCAGAGGAACACTGAAGCTTTCTTT
>TRBJ1-2|TRBV6-5|TRBD1|-
CASSYGRGGGYTF
TGTGCCAGCAGTTACGGCAGGGGGGGAGGCTACACCTTC
>TRBJ1-5|TRBV27|-|few
CASRKTDNQPQHF
TGTGCCAGCAGAAAGACAGATAATCAGCCCCAGCATTTT
>TRBJ2-2|TRBV5-1|-|-
CASSLESANTGELFF
TGCGCCAGCAGCTTGGAATCCGCGAACACCGGGGAGCTGTTTTTT
>TRBJ1-1|TRBV6-5|-|-
CASSRQGTNTEAFF
TGTGCCAGCAGTCGTCAGGGGACGAACACTGAAGCTTTCTTT
>TRBJ1-2|TRBV11-3|-|-
CASSFKGIQGTNYGYTF
TGTGCCAGCAGCTTCAAAGGGATACAGGGCACCAACTATGGCTACACCTTC
>TRBJ1-1|TRBV29-1|TRBD1|-
CSVGGRDRSNTEAFF
TGCAGCGTTGGGGGACGGGACAGATCGAACACTGAAGCTTTCTTT
>TRBJ2-2|TRBV13|TRBD1|few
CASSFSGTGEYGELFF
TGTGCCAGCAGCTTTTCCGGGACAGGGGAATACGGGGAGCTGTTTTTT
>TRBJ2-7|TRBV7-8|TRBD1|-
CASSLAGQELYF
TGTGCCAGCAGCTTAGCTGGACAGGAGCTGTACTTC
>TRBJ2-5|TRBV5-4|-|-
CASSRATQETQYF
TGTGCCAGCAGCAGAGCGACCCAAGAGACCCAGTACTTC
>TRBJ2-1|TRBV2|-|-
CASSGTLAVYNEQFF
TGTGCCAGCAGTGGTACTTTAGCGGTATACAATGAGCAGTTCTTC
>TRBJ2-7|TRBV6-2/TRBV6-3|TRBD2|-
CASSYSTSGGEFHEQYF
TGTGCCAGCAGTTACTCGACGAGCGGGGGGGAATTTCACGAGCAGTACTTC
>TRBJ1-1|TRBV11-2|-|-
CASSLREMNTEAFF
TGTGCCAGCAGCTTACGGGAAATGAACACTGAAGCTTTCTTT
>TRBJ1-2|TRBV4-1|-|-
CASSHGGDYGYTF
TGCGCCAGCAGCCACGGGGGCGACTATGGCTACACCTTC
>TRBJ2-1|TRBV5-1|TRBD1|-
CASSSGTDYNEQFF
TGCGCCAGCAGCTCCGGGACAGACTACAATGAGCAGTTCTTC